The entry that follows covers one T cell receptor (beta chain) sequence. The source of the sample is a study of blood T cell repertoires in COVID-19. Study overall: Samples came from the United States, Italy and Spain, spanning acute and convalescent COVID-19. Sources were T cells, B-cell-depleted T cells, or PBMCs; the material itself was cDNA or gDNA.

As processed by the authors: Reference gene primer amplification gave estimated nucleated cell counts. Assay: immunoSEQ multiplex PCR; the TCRdb copy retains only in-frame clones and omits some. Clone size and V and J calls were adopted from that table, with D and trimming inferred from the DNA. The sample lists 200,000 to 250,000 clones; approximately 82% were seen once. The source is a woman older than 75 with acute or convalescent COVID-19. Sequenced input: peripheral blood.

This CDR3 reads CASSPRAANTGELFF. DNA for the CDR3: TGTGCCAGCAGCCCGCGGGCGGCGAACACCGGGGAGCTGTTTTTT. The chain has TRBV7-9 and TRBJ2-2, with D possibly being TRBD2 (5 bases). V was trimmed by 5 bases and J by 0 bases, leaving 10 bases between them. Germline values: CDR1 SEHNR, CDR2 FQNEAQ (reference sequence). This CDR3 region has 15 residues.